The present T cell receptor (beta chain) was sequenced within a study of human T cells and chemical hapten exposure. Methods used by the authors: Sample-level TCR yields exhibited a median of approximately 88,000, with a range of about 20,000 to 690,600. TCRdb called the RACE reads again in MiXCR, with one record for every CDR3 protein. Here the V and J calls rest on TCRdb's processing, not on the authors' analysis. The top ten clones hold 5.2% of a sample with fewer than 70,000 distinct CDR3 sequences, roughly 9.7% of them seen once. Indicated time point: pre-sensitization, week 0. Treatment noted: therapeutic diphenylcyclopropenone sensitization with weekly scalp DPC. Sequencing used whole blood, obtained in connection with sensitization to the hapten diphenylcyclopropenone (DPC). This TCR was sampled from a woman aged 45 to 65 with alopecia areata. Some clones in this sample may be carry-over from other donors' samples.

CDR3 sequence: CASSDGGTANSYGYTF. CDR3 nucleotide sequence: TGTGCCAGCAGCGACGGGGGGACAGCAAACTCCTATGGCTACACCTTC. V and J are TRBV5-4 and TRBJ1-2; 7 bases agree with TRBD1. V shed 4 bases, J shed 4 bases, and the junction held 13 bases outside the gene matches. This CDR3 spans 16 amino acids. Germline values: CDR1 SGHNT, CDR2 YYREEE (reference sequence).